The clone carrying this TCR beta chain was seen many times. Its antigen remains unknown. Germline trimming cut 5 bases from V and 0 bases from J; bases unmatched to any gene: 14. Germline V gene data show CDR1 as DFQATT and CDR2 as SNEGSKA (reference sequence). The CDR3 contains 19 residues. Primers used in a second PCR of about 7 to 12 cycles were a sample-barcoded 5' primer and a J-beta primer mix. TCRdb independently ran MiXCR on the 5' RACE reads; one entry per CDR3 protein. The repertoire has 750,000 to 950,000 distinct CDR3 sequences, almost 30% of them found once; the top ten carry roughly a tenth. The data were taken from a study of blood T cells in healthy people across ages. Study-wide context: T cells yielded about one barcoded beta molecule per two cells through template switching.

Findings of the study overall: A roughly linear fall in TCR beta diversity per million T cells was seen with increasing age.

These data were also filed under a second study, of T cells of mothers and their children.

V and J are TRBV20-1 and TRBJ2-3; 13 bases fit TRBD2. The sample taken for sequencing was blood. This receptor was obtained from a woman aged 40 to 50 in good health. In DNA, the CDR3 is TGCAGTGCTGGTGACAGGGGGACTAGCGGGGCCGGTAGCACAGATACGCAGTATTTT. Translating gives CSAGDRGTSGAGSTDTQYF.